The 7 T cell receptor beta chains given below trace back to one sample, sequenced in a study of T cell changes during pregnancy in multiple sclerosis. Sequencing used immunoSEQ multiplex PCR; TCRdb keeps in-frame clones, though not all of them. The table includes more than 45,000 clones, roughly 90% detected once. The sequenced sample was CD4+ T cells from peripheral blood mononuclear cells, obtained after pregnancy. Receptors originate from a female donor with multiple sclerosis, enrolled in a pregnancy study.

The chain is built from TRBV7-9 and TRBJ1-3, with TRBD1 matching over 7 bases. There are 13 residues in the CDR3. V lost 8 bases to trimming and J lost 8 bases; unmatched junction nucleotides: 9. Germline V gives CDR1 SEHNR, CDR2 FQNEAQ (reference sequence). The CDR3, as DNA: TGTGCCAGCCGGAAGACAGGGAGAGACACCATATATTTT. Protein sequence: CASRKTGRDTIYF.

This chain joins TRBV5-1 and TRBJ2-3; D ambiguous. V lost 0 bases and J 2 bases, leaving 10 bases between the germline ends. Germline V gene data show CDR1 as SGHRS and CDR2 as YFSETQ. The CDR3 runs 15 residues. CDR3 protein: CASSLGSYSTDTQYF. CDR3 coding DNA: TGCGCCAGCAGCTTGGGTAGCTATTCCACAGATACGCAGTATTTT.

The J gene is TRBJ2-1, the V gene TRBV29-1; 10 bases align to TRBD1. Germline lookup yields CDR1 SQVTM and CDR2 ANQGSEA. V lost 4 bases and J lost 8; bases outside the gene matches: 8. This CDR3 has 14 residues. CDR3 region: CSVVDRGRLDEQFF. The CDR3 region has the DNA TGCAGCGTTGTAGACAGGGGGCGTCTCGATGAGCAGTTCTTC.

The chain is built from TRBV19 and TRBJ1-5; TRBD1 is a possible D gene (5 bases). Germline V gene sequence: CDR1 LNHDA, CDR2 SQIVND (reference sequence). The CDR3 has 14 amino acids. The V gene lost 6 bases and the J gene lost 5 bases, with 14 bases spanning the gap. The CDR3, as DNA: TGTGCCAGTAGGCCTCGCCGGGGGGATCAGCCCCAGCATTTT. It encodes CASRPRRGDQPQHF.

The V call is TRBV19, the J call TRBJ2-1, with 10 bases matching TRBD2. This CDR3 has 17 residues. Trimming cost V 10 bases and J 2 bases; bases outside gene matches: 14. Germline-derived CDR1 and CDR2 are LNHDA and SQIVND (reference sequence). CDR3 bases: TGTGCCACCCGGACTAGCGGATTCCGACGTGCCTACAATGAGCAGTTCTTC. It translates to CATRTSGFRRAYNEQFF.

The V and J genes are TRBV11-2 and TRBJ2-1, with a weak D call TRBD2 (5 bases). Trimming removed 5 bases from V and 1 base from J, with 12 bases in between. This CDR3 is 15 amino acids long. Germline V gives CDR1 SGHAT, CDR2 FQNNGV. The CDR3 region is CASSVGSSSYNEQFF. Written as DNA, the CDR3 is TGTGCCAGCAGCGTAGGGAGTTCATCCTACAATGAGCAGTTCTTC.

A remark on this clone: Within the sample, other DNA sequences also encode this same CDR3. The gene calls are TRBV5-1 and TRBJ1-1; a possible D gene is TRBD1 (6 bases). The CDR3 runs to 12 residues. Trimming took off 4 bases at V and 3 bases at J, with 7 bases between the two ends. Germline V CDR1 and CDR2: SGHRS, YFSETQ. DNA for the CDR3: TGCGCCAGCAGCACAGGGTACACTGAAGCTTTCTTT. Amino acids: CASSTGYTEAFF.